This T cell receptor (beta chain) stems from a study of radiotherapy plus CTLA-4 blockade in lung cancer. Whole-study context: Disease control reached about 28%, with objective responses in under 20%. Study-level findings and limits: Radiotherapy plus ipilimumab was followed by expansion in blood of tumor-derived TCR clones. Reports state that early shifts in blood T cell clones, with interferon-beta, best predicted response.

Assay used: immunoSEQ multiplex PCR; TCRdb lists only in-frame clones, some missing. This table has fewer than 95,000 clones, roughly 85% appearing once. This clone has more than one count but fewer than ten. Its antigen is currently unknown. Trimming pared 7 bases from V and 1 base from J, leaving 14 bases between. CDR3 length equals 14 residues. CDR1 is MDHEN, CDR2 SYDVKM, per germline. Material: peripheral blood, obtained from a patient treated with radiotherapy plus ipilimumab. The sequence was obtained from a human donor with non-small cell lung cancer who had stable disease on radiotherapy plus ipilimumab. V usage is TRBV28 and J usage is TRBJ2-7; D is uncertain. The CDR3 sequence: CASNGWTSSYEQYF. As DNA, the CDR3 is TGTGCCAGCAATGGCTGGACGAGTTCCTACGAGCAGTACTTC.